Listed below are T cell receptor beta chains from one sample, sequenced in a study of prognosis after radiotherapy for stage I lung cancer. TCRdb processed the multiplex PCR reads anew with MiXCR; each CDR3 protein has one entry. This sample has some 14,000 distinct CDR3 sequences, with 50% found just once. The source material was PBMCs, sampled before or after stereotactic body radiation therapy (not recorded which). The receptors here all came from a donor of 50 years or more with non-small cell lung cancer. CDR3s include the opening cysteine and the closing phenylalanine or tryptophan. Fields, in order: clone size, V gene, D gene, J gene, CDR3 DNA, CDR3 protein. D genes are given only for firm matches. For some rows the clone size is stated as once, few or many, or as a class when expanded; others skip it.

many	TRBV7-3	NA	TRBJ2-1	TGTGCCAGCAGCTTAATCGCGAGAGCGGCCTCCAATGAGCAGTTCTTC	CASSLIARAASNEQFF
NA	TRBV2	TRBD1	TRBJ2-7	TGTGCCAGCAGGACTCCGGGACAGCACGAGCAGTACTTC	CASRTPGQHEQYF
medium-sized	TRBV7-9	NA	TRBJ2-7	TGTGCCAGCAGACGGACTCTTGGACTGTACTTC	CASRRTLGLYF
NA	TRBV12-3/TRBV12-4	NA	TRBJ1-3	TGTGCCAGCAGTTTATCTGGGCCAGGAAACACCATATATTTT	CASSLSGPGNTIYF
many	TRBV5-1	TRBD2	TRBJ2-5	TGCGCCAGTCACTCGGGGGGGGGGCAAGAGACCCAGTACTTC	CASHSGGGQETQYF
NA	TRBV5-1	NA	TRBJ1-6	TGCGCCAGCAGCCCAGGGGTTCGGGATTCACCCCTCCACTTT	CASSPGVRDSPLHF
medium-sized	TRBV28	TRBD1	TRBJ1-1	TGTGCCAGCAGTTCCGGGACAGGGGTCAAGAACACTGAAGCTTTCTTT	CASSSGTGVKNTEAFF
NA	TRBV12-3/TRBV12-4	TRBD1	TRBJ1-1	TGTGCCAGCAGTCGCACAGGGGTGCAAACTGAAGCTTTCTTT	CASSRTGVQTEAFF
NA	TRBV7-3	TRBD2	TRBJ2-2	TGTGCCAGCAGCCTGGGACTAGCGTCCGGGGAGCTGTTTTTT	CASSLGLASGELFF
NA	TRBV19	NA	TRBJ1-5	TGTGCCAGTAGTGATACCAGGAGGGGAGATAGCAATCAGCCCCAGCATTTT	CASSDTRRGDSNQPQHF
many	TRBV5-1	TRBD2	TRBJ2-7	TGCGCCAGCAGCCTGGGACTAGCGATCGACGAGCAGTACTTC	CASSLGLAIDEQYF
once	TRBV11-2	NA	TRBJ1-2	TGTGCCAGCAGCTTAGACGCGACAGCTTACTATGGCTACACCTTC	CASSLDATAYYGYTF
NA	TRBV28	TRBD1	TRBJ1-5	TGTGCCAGCAGGTGGGACAGGGCCAATTATCCCCAGCATTTT	CASRWDRANYPQHF
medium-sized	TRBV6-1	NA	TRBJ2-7	TGTGCCAGCTGGGGAAACTACGAGCAGTACTTC	CASWGNYEQYF
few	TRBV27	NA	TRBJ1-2	TGTGCCAGCAGTTCCAGGGTTAACTATGGCTACACCTTC	CASSSRVNYGYTF
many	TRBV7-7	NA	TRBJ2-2	TGTGCTAGCAGCTTGGGCCCGGTCTCAGGGGGGGCGTACACCGGGGAGCTGTTTTTT	CASSLGPVSGGAYTGELFF
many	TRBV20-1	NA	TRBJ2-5	TGCAGTGCTAGAGCATTGAAAAAAGAGACCCAGTACTTC	CSARALKKETQYF
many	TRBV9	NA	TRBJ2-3	TGTGCCAGCAGCCCCCCGGGCGGGGCTCCCACAGATACGCAGTATTTT	CASSPPGGAPTDTQYF
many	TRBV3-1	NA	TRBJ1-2	TGTGCCAGCAGCCAAGGTTTAGGGCAGAATGGCTACACCTTC	CASSQGLGQNGYTF
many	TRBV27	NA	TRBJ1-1	TGTGCCAGCAGACGGGACCGATACACTGAAGCTTTCTTT	CASRRDRYTEAFF
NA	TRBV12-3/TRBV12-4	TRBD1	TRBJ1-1	TGTGCCAGCAGTCTGGGACAGATTCAAGCTTTCTTT	CASSLGQIQAFF
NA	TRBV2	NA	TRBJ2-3	TGTGCCAGCAGGACAGTGGGTGCGACGGGGACAGATACGCAGTATTTT	CASRTVGATGTDTQYF
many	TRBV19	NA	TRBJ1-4	TGTGCCAGTAGTATAGTTCCTAATGAAAAACTGTTTTTT	CASSIVPNEKLFF
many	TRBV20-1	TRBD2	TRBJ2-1	TGCAGTGCTAGAGCAAAGGGACTAGCGGGGGGGAGATACAATGAGCAGTTCTTC	CSARAKGLAGGRYNEQFF
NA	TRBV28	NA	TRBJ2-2	NA	CASSLKAAGRIPGSCFF
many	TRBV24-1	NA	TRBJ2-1	TGTGCCACCAGTGCAGAAAGCACCTACAATGAGCAGTTCTTC	CATSAESTYNEQFF
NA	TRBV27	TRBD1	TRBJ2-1	TGTGCCAGCAGTACCGGCAGGGGGCGCAAAAATGAGCAGTTCTTC	CASSTGRGRKNEQFF
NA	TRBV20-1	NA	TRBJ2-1	TGCAGTGCTAACCGTCGGGGTGGGGCCAGGGGTATTAGTGAGCAGTTCTTC	CSANRRGGARGISEQFF
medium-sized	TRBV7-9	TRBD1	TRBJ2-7	TGTGCCAGCAGCGGGGGACAGGGGGGATCCTACGAGCAGTACTTC	CASSGGQGGSYEQYF
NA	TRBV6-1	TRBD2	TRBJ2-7	TGTGCCAGCAGTCGGGGGGGCGTCTACGAGCAGTACTTC	CASSRGGVYEQYF
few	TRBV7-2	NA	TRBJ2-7	TGTGCCAGCAGCTTAGTGGTGTCGAACTACGAGCAGTACTTC	CASSLVVSNYEQYF
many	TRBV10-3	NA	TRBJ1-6	TGTGCCATCAGTGAGTCTCGGAATTCACCCCTCCACTTT	CAISESRNSPLHF
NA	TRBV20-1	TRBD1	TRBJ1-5	TGCAGTGCTAGGCGGGACAGACCCTTGGGCAATCAGCCCCAGCATTTT	CSARRDRPLGNQPQHF
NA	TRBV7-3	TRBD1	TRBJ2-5	TGTGCCAGCAGCGCGACAGGGGCAGAGACCCAGTACTTC	CASSATGAETQYF
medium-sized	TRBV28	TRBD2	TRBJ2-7	TGTGCCAGCAGTTTACTCTGGCGGGAGAACTACGAGCAGTACTTC	CASSLLWRENYEQYF
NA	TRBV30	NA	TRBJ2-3	TGTGCCTGGAGTGTACCGGGTACAGATACGCAGTATTTT	CAWSVPGTDTQYF
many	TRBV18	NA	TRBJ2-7	TGTGCCAGCTCACCTGGAGGGACCGGGGTCGAGCAGTACTTC	CASSPGGTGVEQYF
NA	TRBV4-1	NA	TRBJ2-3	TGCGCCAGCAGCCAAGATGATACGCAGTATTTT	CASSQDDTQYF
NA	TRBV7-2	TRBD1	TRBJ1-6	TGTGCCAGCAGCGTACTCAGGGGGCGAGGTTCACCCCTCCACTTT	CASSVLRGRGSPLHF
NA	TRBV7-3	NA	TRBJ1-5	TGTGCCAGCAGCATAAGACACAGAATTAATAGAGATCAGCCCCAGCATTTT	CASSIRHRINRDQPQHF
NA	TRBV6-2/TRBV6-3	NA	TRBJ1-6	TGTGCCAGCAGTTACGTGCCAGTAAATAATTCACCCCTCCACTTT	CASSYVPVNNSPLHF
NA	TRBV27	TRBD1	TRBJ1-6	TGTGCCAGCAGTTCCCGGGACAGGGGCTGGTCACCCCTCCACTTT	CASSSRDRGWSPLHF
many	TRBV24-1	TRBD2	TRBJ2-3	TGTGCCAGCCGCTCCTCTAGCGGGGGGGCCGATACGCAGTATTTT	CASRSSSGGADTQYF
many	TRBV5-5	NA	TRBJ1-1	TGTGCCAGCAGCTTGTCCCTGATGAACACTGAAGCTTTCTTT	CASSLSLMNTEAFF
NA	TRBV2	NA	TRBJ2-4	TGTGCCAGCAGTGTAAAGGATCCGAGAGGCAAAAACATTCAGTACTTC	CASSVKDPRGKNIQYF
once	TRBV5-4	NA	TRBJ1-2	TGTGCCAACAGCTTGGGGGTGGGTAACTATGGCTACACCTTC	CANSLGVGNYGYTF
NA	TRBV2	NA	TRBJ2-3	TGTGCCAGCAGTGAAGTTGGGTCCGTGAAACCGGTTAGAAATACTCAGTATTTT	CASSEVGSVKPVRNTQYF
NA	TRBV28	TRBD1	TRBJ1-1	TGTGCCAGCAGTTACGGGACAGGGGTCAAGAACACTGGAGCTTTCTTT	CASSYGTGVKNTGAFF
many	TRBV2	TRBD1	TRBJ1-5	TGTGCCAGCATGACAGGGGGCGGCAATCAGCCCCAGCATTTT	CASMTGGGNQPQHF
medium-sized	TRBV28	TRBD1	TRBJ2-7	TGTGCCAGCAGTTCCCCTCCGACAGGGCGCTACGAGCAGTACTTC	CASSSPPTGRYEQYF
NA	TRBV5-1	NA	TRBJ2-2	TGCGCCAGCAGCTTGGACACCGGGGAGCTGTTTTTT	CASSLDTGELFF